The 8 T cell receptor beta chains below all came from one sample that was sequenced in a study of T cells after yellow fever vaccination (dated by TCRdb to about 2019). The treatment or condition tag for this specimen amounts to: live attenuated yellow fever vaccine strain. The protocol used for the library was 5' RACE. The sequencer was an Illumina NovaSeq 6000. The public sequencing data were trimmed at Q25 with fastp and processed into clonotypes with MiXCR by TCRdb, which kept only in-frame beta chains. Rows matching on CDR3 protein sequence are summarized as one entry with the most common DNA and genes. Recorded for this sample are 150,000 to 200,000 distinct CDR3 sequences; approximately 10% of them occurred a single time. Around 33% of the sample is held by the ten biggest clonotypes. Material: CD8+ T cells sorted from PBMCs, obtained 45 days after the yellow fever booster vaccination. The receptors here all came from a man younger than 35 who received the YFV17D yellow fever vaccine.

V gene TRBV10-3 combines with J gene TRBJ2-1, with D perhaps being TRBD1 or TRBD2 (5 bases each). Looked up from germline, CDR1 is ENHRY and CDR2 is SYGVKD. With 5 bases removed from V and 10 bases from J, the gap between germline ends came to 18 bases. This CDR3 has 14 amino acids. The CDR3 nucleotides read TGTGCCATCAGTCGGGACCTAACCGAAAGAGAGCAGTTCTTC. As protein: CAISRDLTEREQFF.

This clonotype was counted ten times or more. V gene TRBV25-1 combines with J gene TRBJ2-3; 8 nucleotides align to TRBD2. V trimming: 11 bases; J trimming: 14 bases; junction bases outside the gene matches: 9. The CDR3 is 10 residues long. The germline CDR1 and CDR2 sequences are MGHDK and SYGVNS. CDR3 sequence: CAAGGGLRYF. The CDR3 coding sequence is TGTGCCGCCGGGGGGGGGTTAAGGTATTTT.

The J gene is TRBJ1-1, the V gene TRBV7-9, with no clear D. The CDR3 length is 15 residues. CDR1 and CDR2 from the germline V gene are SEHNR and FQNEAQ (reference sequence). With 2 bases removed from V and 3 bases from J, the gap between germline ends came to 13 bases. CDR3 loop: CASSLLQREDTEAFF. The CDR3 DNA reads as TGTGCCAGCAGCTTACTTCAGCGCGAGGACACTGAAGCTTTCTTT.

This clonotype was recorded a few times. The chain uses TRBV6-2 or TRBV6-3 and TRBJ2-1, with 11 bases that match TRBD2. The CDR3 is made up of 15 amino acids. The germline gives CDR1 MNHEY, CDR2 SVGEGT. The junction had 7 bases not matched to a gene; V was cut back by 4 bases and J by 8 bases. CDR3 nucleotide sequence: TGTGCCAGCAGTTTGGTGACTAGCGGGGTAGATGAGCAGTTCTTC. As protein: CASSLVTSGVDEQFF.

Many counts were recorded for this clonotype. The chain joins TRBV4-3 to TRBJ2-7, with TRBD2 matching 10 bases. The CDR3 contains 16 residues. The germline CDR1 and CDR2 sequences are LGHNA and YSLEER. The J segment lost 3 bases and the V segment lost 3 bases, leaving 8 bases of the junction unmatched. CDR3 nucleotides: TGCGCCAGCAGCCAGACCCAAGGACTAGCGGTCTACGAGCAGTACTTC. This gives the protein CASSQTQGLAVYEQYF.

The J gene is TRBJ2-1, the V gene TRBV12-3 or TRBV12-4, with 13 bases lining up with TRBD2. The CDR3 sequence is 18 residues long. Trimming at V came to 2 bases and at J to 2 bases, leaving 6 bases not matched to a gene. Here the CDR3 reads CASSLRLAGGQTYNEQFF. The DNA for the CDR3 is TGTGCCAGCAGTTTAAGACTAGCGGGGGGACAAACCTACAATGAGCAGTTCTTC.

This rearrangement joins TRBV4-1 to TRBJ2-7; D is perhaps TRBD1 (5 bases). Trimming cost V 3 bases and J 0 bases, with 6 bases left between them. Germline CDR1 is MGHRA and CDR2 is YSYEKL. There are 13 residues in the CDR3. In DNA form, the CDR3 reads TGCGCCAGCAGCCAGGGGCTCTCCTACGAGCAGTACGTC. Protein sequence: CASSQGLSYEQYV.

In this sample, this clonotype turned up many times. The V and J genes are TRBV7-6 and TRBJ2-1; 12 bases agree with TRBD2. Germline assignment: CDR1 SGHVS and CDR2 FNYEAQ. After removal of 3 bases from V and 0 bases from J, the junction contained 15 bases not matched to a gene. This CDR3 is built from 21 residues. The CDR3 region has the DNA TGTGCCAGCAGCTTCCCCCAGACTAGCGGGGGACCCAGCCGCTCCTACAATGAGCAGTTCTTC. This gives the protein CASSFPQTSGGPSRSYNEQFF.